This section outlines one T cell receptor (beta chain) sequence together with its context. The method was immunoSEQ multiplex PCR; TCRdb's version includes in-frame clones alone and lacks a portion of them. The table shows 200,000 to 300,000 clones, with around 85% occurring only once. Deletions cut 4 bases from V and 1 base from J, with 11 bases between. From germline, CDR1 is MNHEY and CDR2 SVGAGI. This CDR3 is built from 16 residues. This entry belongs to a study of blood T cell repertoires in COVID-19. Study-wide context: The origin of the acute and convalescent COVID-19 samples was the United States, Italy and Spain. T cells, B-cell-depleted T cells, or PBMCs supplied cDNA or gDNA.

This TCR was recovered from a man in his fifties or sixties with acute or convalescent COVID-19. The sequenced material came from peripheral blood. The chain combines TRBV6-5 with TRBJ2-6; no clear D. CDR3 residues: CASSSATPSGANVLTF. CDR3 coding DNA: TGTGCCAGCAGTTCCGCCACACCTTCTGGGGCCAACGTCCTGACTTTC.